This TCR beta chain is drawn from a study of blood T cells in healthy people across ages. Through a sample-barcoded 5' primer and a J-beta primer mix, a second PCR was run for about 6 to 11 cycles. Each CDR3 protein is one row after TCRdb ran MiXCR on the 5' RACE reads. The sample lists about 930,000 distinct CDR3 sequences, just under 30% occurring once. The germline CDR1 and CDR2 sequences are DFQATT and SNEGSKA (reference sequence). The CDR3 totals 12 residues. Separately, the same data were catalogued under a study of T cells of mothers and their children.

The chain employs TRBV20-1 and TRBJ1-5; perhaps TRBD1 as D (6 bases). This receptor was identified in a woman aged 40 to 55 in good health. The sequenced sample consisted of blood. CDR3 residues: CRAEQGNQPQHF. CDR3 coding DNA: TGCAGGGCGGAACAGGGAAATCAGCCCCAGCATTTT.